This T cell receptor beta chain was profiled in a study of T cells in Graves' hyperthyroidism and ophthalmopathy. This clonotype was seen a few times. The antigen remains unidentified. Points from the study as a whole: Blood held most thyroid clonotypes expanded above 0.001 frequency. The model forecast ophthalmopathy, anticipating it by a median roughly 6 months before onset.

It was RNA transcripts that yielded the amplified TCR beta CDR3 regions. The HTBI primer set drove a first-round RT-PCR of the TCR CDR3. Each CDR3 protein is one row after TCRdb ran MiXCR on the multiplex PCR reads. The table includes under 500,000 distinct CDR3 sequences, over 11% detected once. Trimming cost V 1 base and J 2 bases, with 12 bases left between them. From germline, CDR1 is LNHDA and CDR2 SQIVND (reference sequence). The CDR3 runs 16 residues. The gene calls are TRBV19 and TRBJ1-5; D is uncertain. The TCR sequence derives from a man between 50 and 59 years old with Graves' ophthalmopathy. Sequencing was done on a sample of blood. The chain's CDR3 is CASSIGGRMGNQPQHF. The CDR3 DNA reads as TGTGCCAGTAGTATAGGAGGACGAATGGGCAATCAGCCCCAGCATTTT.